This TCR beta chain was recorded in a study of CD8+CD57+ T cells in acquired aplastic anemia. Study-wide background: Sorted CD4+ and CD8+ cells gave an average of around 3.3 ug of DNA. Study-level findings and limits: Controls and patients did not differ significantly in CD8+ Simpson's diversity. Researchers report that about 29 CD8+ CDR3 sequences appeared in both patients and controls.

This clonotype has at least ten counts. Its antigen is currently unknown. Using genomic DNA as the template, TCR beta VDJ and CDR3 profiling was carried out. From the reads, TCRdb called clonotypes with MiXCR, one entry per CDR3 protein. The sample yields under 200,000 distinct CDR3 sequences, over 60% seen once. The specimen sequenced was sorted CD4+, CD8+, or CD8+CD57+ T cells (not recorded which) from PBMCs. This clonotype was sampled from a human donor with severe aplastic anemia or a healthy control (not recorded which).

CDR3 in amino acids: CSASRAGTGHRKLFF. In nucleotides, the CDR3 is TGCAGTGCTAGCCGAGCCGGGACAGGACACCGAAAACTGTTTTTT. This rearrangement joins TRBV20-1 to TRBJ1-4, with 8 nucleotides matching TRBD1. Germline CDR1 reads DFQATT; CDR2 reads SNEGSKA (reference sequence). The V gene end was trimmed by 3 bases and the J gene end by 10 bases; junction bases not matched to a gene: 13. This CDR3 contains 15 residues.